The 2 T cell receptor beta chains below all came from one sample that was sequenced in a study of cytomegalovirus exposure and HLA in healthy donors. The PCR made use of 60 Vbeta and 13 Jbeta primers. Some clones are missing from TCRdb's copy, which holds only in-frame ones; the method was immunoSEQ multiplex PCR. In the table there are approximately 110,000 clones, 70% to 80% of which are singletons. Sequenced input: PBMCs. The receptors derive from a man aged 35 to 55 in good health and CMV-seronegative.

This chain joins TRBV6-6 and TRBJ2-7, with a tentative D call TRBD2 (5 bases). Trimming left V 6 bases short and J 0 bases short, with 15 bases between. CDR3 length equals 15 residues. Per the germline V gene, CDR1 is MNHNY and CDR2 is SVGAGI (reference sequence). CDR3 sequence (DNA): TGTGCCAGCAGGTACCTCAGCGGAAGCTCCTACGAGCAGTACTTC. Its protein product is CASRYLSGSSYEQYF.

The chain couples TRBV5-6 to TRBJ2-1; 12 nucleotides agree with TRBD2. The CDR3 runs to 15 residues. CDR1 SGHDT and CDR2 YYEEEE come from the germline V gene. Trimming took 2 bases from V and 8 from J; bases not matched to a gene: 5. The CDR3 here is CASSFLAGGPDEQFF. The CDR3 DNA reads TGTGCCAGCAGCTTTCTAGCGGGAGGGCCCGATGAGCAGTTCTTC.